The 7 T cell receptor beta chains below were found in one sample sequenced in a study of cytomegalovirus exposure and HLA in healthy donors. Primers: 60 Vbeta forward and 13 Jbeta reverse. Produced via immunoSEQ multiplex PCR; TCRdb's table is partial and in-frame only. The data show 140,000 or so clones, around 84% seen once. The sample taken for sequencing was PBMCs. These receptors came from a boy between 2 and 10 years old in good health and CMV-seronegative.

This clone was counted a few times. The gene calls are TRBV29-1 and TRBJ1-1; D is perhaps TRBD1 (5 bases). The CDR3 is 12 amino acids. CDR1 and CDR2 from the germline V gene are SQVTM and ANQGSEA. The ends were cut back, 6 bases at V and 8 bases at J, with 16 bases in the middle. The CDR3 DNA reads as TGCAGCGTCGATACAGGACTACCAGAAGCTTTCTTT. Translation gives CSVDTGLPEAFF.

The chain has TRBV18 and TRBJ2-7; possibly TRBD1 for D (5 bases). V shed 3 bases and J shed 3 bases, with 12 bases lying between them. In germline, CDR1 is KGHSH, CDR2 LQKENI. The CDR3 consists of 14 residues. In nucleotides, the CDR3 is TGTGCCAGCTCACCCGGCAGGGCTTACTACGAGCAGTACTTC. Translation: CASSPGRAYYEQYF.

As to this clone: A junction boundary mismatches the germline segment, possibly from a read error. Other DNA sequences of this sample code for an identical CDR3. The chain combines TRBV10-2 with TRBJ2-5; tentatively, D is TRBD1 (6 bases). The CDR3 loop spans 15 amino acids. Germline assignment: CDR1 WSHSY and CDR2 SAAADI. In DNA, the CDR3 is TGTGCCAGTTGGCTACAGGGCCCTCCGGGGGAGACCCAGTACTTC. Translating it yields CASWLQGPPGETQYF.

This sequence joins TRBV28 and TRBJ2-3; D is possibly TRBD2 (5 bases). Trimming pared 5 bases from V and 6 bases from J, leaving 18 bases between. Germline CDR1 MDHEN, CDR2 SYDVKM. The CDR3 length is 15 residues. In DNA form, the CDR3 reads TGTGCCAGCAGTACCATATCGAAGGGAGCGGATACGCAGTATTTT. This codes for CASSTISKGADTQYF. Full variable domain (outside the CDR3, taken from reference TRBV28 and TRBJ2-3): DVKVTQSSRYLVKRTGEKVFLECVQDMDHENMFWYRQDPGLGLRLIYFSYDVKMKEKGDIPEGYSVSREKKERFSLILESASTNQTSMYLCASSTISKGADTQYFGPGTRLTVL.

The chain couples TRBV5-1 to TRBJ1-6, with 8 nucleotides matching TRBD1. Germline values: CDR1 SGHRS, CDR2 YFSETQ. This CDR3 region has 15 residues. V was clipped by 0 bases and J by 8 bases; unmatched bases: 4. The CDR3 coding sequence is TGCGCCAGCAGCTTGGCCCAGACAGGGGATTCACCCCTCCACTTT. It is translated as CASSLAQTGDSPLHF.

This chain uses TRBV6-6 with TRBJ2-5; 7 bases fit TRBD2. V gave up 6 bases and J gave up 5 bases; unmatched junction bases: 9. The CDR3 is 14 residues long. Germline CDR1 and CDR2: MNHNY and SVGAGI (reference sequence). The CDR3 coding sequence is TGTGCCAGCAGACCTACTAGCGCTTTGGAGACCCAGTACTTC. It is translated as CASRPTSALETQYF.

The chain combines TRBV6-1 with TRBJ1-2; no reliable D call. The germline gives CDR1 MNHNS, CDR2 SASEGT. The germline V and J ends were trimmed by 1 base and 4 bases, with 13 bases remaining between them. The CDR3 is 15 residues long. The CDR3 DNA reads as TGTGCCAGCAGTGAAGTGAACAGAAAAAGCTATGGCTACACCTTC. It specifies CASSEVNRKSYGYTF.